Listed here is a single TCR beta chain. The sample is drawn from a study of preoperative IRX-2 immunotherapy in early breast cancer. Libraries were prepared by immunoSEQ multiplex PCR; TCRdb keeps only in-frame clonotypes and omits some of them. The sample records around 25,000 clones, roughly 75% being singletons. This sample's treatment: preoperative locoregional IRX-2 cytokine immunotherapy. Preoperative locoregional IRX-2 cytokine immunotherapy was tested in the phase Ib source study. Sequenced here: lymph node tissue, sampled after IRX-2 immunotherapy. The TCR was taken from a human donor with breast cancer.

The CDR3 DNA reads as TGCGCCAGCAGCCGGTTAGCGGGAGGGGGAGAGACCCAGTACTTC. Translation: CASSRLAGGGETQYF. The chain employs TRBV5-1 and TRBJ2-5, with 11 bases fitting TRBD2. CDR1 is SGHRS, CDR2 YFSETQ, per germline. The CDR3 has 15 residues. Trimming removed 4 bases from V and 4 bases from J; junction bases left unmatched: 6.